The present TCR beta chain was sequenced within a study of technical replicates of blood from a handful of donors. CDR1 is SGHDT, CDR2 YYEEEE, per germline. The CDR3 extends over 15 amino acids. J was trimmed by 15 bases and V by 1 base; bases with no gene match: 14. Sequenced by immunoSEQ multiplex PCR; TCRdb stores in-frame clones only, minus some. The sample includes approximately 88,000 clones, around 94% of them seen just once. This sequence joins TRBV5-6 and TRBJ1-4; 8 bases map to TRBD1. Sequencing used T cells isolated from PBMCs. The TCR was taken from a human donor in good health. The CDR3 loop is CASSLFRQGIRNLFF. The CDR3 DNA sequence: TGTGCCAGCAGCTTGTTCCGACAGGGGATTCGAAACTTGTTTTTT.